This T cell receptor beta chain was found in a study of cytomegalovirus exposure and HLA in healthy donors. PCR amplification relied on 60 Vbeta primers (plus 13 Jbeta primers). Profiled with immunoSEQ multiplex PCR; TCRdb holds only in-frame clones, not every one. There are some 130,000 clones in the sample; more than 75% occur only once, and 2.2% lies in the top ten. CDR1 is SNHLY and CDR2 is FYNNEI in the germline V gene. Trimming took 4 bases from V and 5 from J, leaving 12 bases between them. The CDR3 runs 14 residues. This clone was seen only once. This clonotype was sampled from a man between 25 and 39 years old in good health and CMV-seronegative. Sequenced sample: PBMCs. V usage is TRBV2 and J usage is TRBJ1-5, with D tentatively TRBD1 (5 bases). The CDR3 here is CASSATTGDQPQHF. The CDR3 coding sequence is TGTGCCAGCAGTGCTACTACGGGGGATCAGCCCCAGCATTTT.